Following are 8 T cell receptor beta chains from one sample sequenced in a study of T-cell memory formation after mild COVID-19. TCRdb fed the 5' RACE reads into MiXCR, producing one record per CDR3 protein. Of 180,000 or so distinct CDR3 sequences in the sample, around 15% were seen once. The specimen sequenced was PBMCs or a T cell subset sorted from them (not recorded which). The receptors derive from an adult woman who had mild COVID-19 (a few samples of this study predate the infection). Cell type and time point are not known.

This clonotype has a handful of counts. The J gene is TRBJ2-3, the V gene TRBV6-5; 7 bases map to TRBD1. The CDR3 spans 16 residues. Germline lookup yields CDR1 MNHEY and CDR2 SVGAGI. V was pared by 0 bases and J by 8 bases, with 11 bases of the junction left unmatched. CDR3 sequence reads: CASSYSDPRQGATQYF. CDR3 nucleotide sequence: TGTGCCAGCAGTTACTCGGATCCCCGACAGGGAGCTACGCAGTATTTT.

The chain joins TRBV4-2 to TRBJ2-3; a weak D match, TRBD2 (5 bases). V lost 4 bases to trimming and J lost 4 bases, with 15 bases between them. The CDR3 totals 15 residues. Germline V CDR1 and CDR2: LGHNA, YNFKEQ. CDR3: CASSLRALGADTQYF. The CDR3, as DNA: TGTGCCAGCAGCCTGAGGGCACTAGGAGCAGATACGCAGTATTTT.

This clonotype was seen only a few times. CDR3 residues: CASSYDYLEAFF. The CDR3 DNA is TGTGCCAGCAGTTACGATTACCTTGAAGCTTTCTTT. The chain carries TRBV6-2 or TRBV6-3 and TRBJ1-1; D is unresolved. Germline lookup yields CDR1 MNHEY and CDR2 SVGEGT. The V gene lost 2 bases and the J gene lost 7 bases, with 8 bases spanning the gap. This CDR3 contains 12 residues.

This clonotype appeared many times. The chain has TRBV7-3 and TRBJ2-1; perhaps TRBD1 as D (6 bases). Germline values: CDR1 SGHTA, CDR2 FQGTGA. Trimming took off 3 bases at V and 4 bases at J, with 13 bases between the two ends. The CDR3 has 15 amino acids. The DNA for the CDR3 is TGTGCCAGCAGCTTGACAGGTCGAGGGTACAATGAGCAGTTCTTC. Amino acid sequence: CASSLTGRGYNEQFF.

The V gene is TRBV5-1, the J gene TRBJ2-5; D might be TRBD1 (6 bases). The length of the CDR3 is 16 residues. Trimming shortened V by 1 base and J by 2 bases, and 15 bases separated the two germline ends. The germline CDR1 and CDR2 sequences are SGHRS and YFSETQ. The DNA for the CDR3 is TGCGCCAGCAGCTTGCGACAGGTGGGCGGTCAAGAGACCCAGTACTTC. It encodes CASSLRQVGGQETQYF.

V gene TRBV15 combines with J gene TRBJ2-1; 13 positions agree with TRBD2. CDR1 and CDR2 (germline): LNHNV, YYDKDF (reference sequence). This CDR3 has 17 residues. V was clipped by 3 bases and J by 10 bases; unmatched bases: 12. The CDR3: CATSSPGTSGMSVEQFF. The CDR3 DNA reads as TGTGCCACCAGCAGTCCCGGGACTAGCGGGATGTCGGTAGAGCAGTTCTTC. The variable domain in full, with the rest retrieved from reference TRBV15 and TRBJ2-1, is DAMVIQNPRYQVTQFGKPVTLSCSQTLNHNVMYWYQQKSSQAPKLLFHYYDKDFNNEADTPDNFQSRRPNTSFCFLDIRSPGLGDTAMYLCATSSPGTSGMSVEQFFGPGTRLTVL.

The sample holds a few counts of this clonotype. This chain connects TRBV6-5 to TRBJ1-1, with a weak D call TRBD1 (5 bases). Germline values: CDR1 MNHEY, CDR2 SVGAGI. This CDR3 is 16 amino acids long. The V end lost 0 bases, the J end lost 6 bases, and 17 bases lay between the germline ends. Written as DNA, the CDR3 is TGTGCCAGCAGTTACTCGAGATCAGGGTTGGCCTCTGAAGCTTTCTTT. Translated: CASSYSRSGLASEAFF.

This clonotype was detected a few times. The chain has TRBV21-1 and TRBJ1-6; the D call TRBD1 from the table was never checked on the DNA. TRBV21-1 is a recognized pseudogene. There are 16 residues in the CDR3. The chain's CDR3 is CASSKDSRQGDSPLHF. Here the CDR3 DNA reads TGTGCCAGCAGCAAAGATTCGAGGCAGGGGGATTCACCCCTCCACTTT.